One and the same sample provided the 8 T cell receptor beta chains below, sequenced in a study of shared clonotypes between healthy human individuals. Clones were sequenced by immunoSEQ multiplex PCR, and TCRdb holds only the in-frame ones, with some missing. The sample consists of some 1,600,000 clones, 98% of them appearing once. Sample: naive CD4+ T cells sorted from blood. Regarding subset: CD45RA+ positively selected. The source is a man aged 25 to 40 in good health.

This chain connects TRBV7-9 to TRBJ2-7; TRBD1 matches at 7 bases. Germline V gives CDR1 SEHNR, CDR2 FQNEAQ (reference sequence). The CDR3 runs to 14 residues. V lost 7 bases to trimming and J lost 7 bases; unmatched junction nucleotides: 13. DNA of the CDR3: TGTGCCAGCACCAAGGGGGCAGTAAGGGAAGAGCAGTACTTC. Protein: CASTKGAVREEQYF.

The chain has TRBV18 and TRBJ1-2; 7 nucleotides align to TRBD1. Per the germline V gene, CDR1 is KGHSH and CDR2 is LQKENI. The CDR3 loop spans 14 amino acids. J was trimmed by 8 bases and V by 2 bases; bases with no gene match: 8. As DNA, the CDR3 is TGTGCCAGCTCACCAACCCCGACAGGGAAAGGCTACACCTTC. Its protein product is CASSPTPTGKGYTF.

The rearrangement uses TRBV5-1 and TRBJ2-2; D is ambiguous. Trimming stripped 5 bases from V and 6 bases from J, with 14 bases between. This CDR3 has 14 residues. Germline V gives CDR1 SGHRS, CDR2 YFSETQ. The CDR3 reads CASRYLEFPGELFF. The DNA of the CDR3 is TGCGCCAGCAGATACCTCGAGTTTCCCGGGGAGCTGTTTTTT. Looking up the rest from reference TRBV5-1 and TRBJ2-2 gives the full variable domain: KAGVTQTPRYLIKTRGQQVTLSCSPISGHRSVSWYQQTPGQGLQFLFEYFSETQRNKGNFPGRFSGRQFSNSRSEMNVSTLELGDSALYLCASRYLEFPGELFFGEGSRLTVL.

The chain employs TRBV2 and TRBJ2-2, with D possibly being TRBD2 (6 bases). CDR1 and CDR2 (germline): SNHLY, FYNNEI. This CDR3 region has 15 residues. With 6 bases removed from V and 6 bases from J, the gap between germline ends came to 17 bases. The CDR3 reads CASRALLRESGELFF. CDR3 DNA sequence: TGTGCCAGCAGGGCCCTTTTACGGGAGTCCGGGGAGCTGTTTTTT.

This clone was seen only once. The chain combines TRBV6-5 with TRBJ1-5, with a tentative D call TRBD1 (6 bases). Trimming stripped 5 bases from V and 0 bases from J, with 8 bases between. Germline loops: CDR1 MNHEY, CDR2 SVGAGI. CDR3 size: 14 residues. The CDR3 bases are TGTGCCAGCAGTGAAGGGGGTAGCAATCAGCCCCAGCATTTT. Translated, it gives CASSEGGSNQPQHF.

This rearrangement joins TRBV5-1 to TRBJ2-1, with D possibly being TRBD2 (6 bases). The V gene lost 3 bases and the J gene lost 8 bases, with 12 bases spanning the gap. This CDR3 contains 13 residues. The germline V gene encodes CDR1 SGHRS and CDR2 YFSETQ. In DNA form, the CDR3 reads TGCGCCAGCAGCTCGGAACTAGCAGATGAGCAGTTCTTC. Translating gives CASSSELADEQFF.

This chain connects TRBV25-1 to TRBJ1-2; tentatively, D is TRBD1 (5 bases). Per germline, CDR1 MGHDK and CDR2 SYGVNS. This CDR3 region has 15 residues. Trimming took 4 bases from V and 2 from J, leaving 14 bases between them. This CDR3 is CASSARAGANYGYTF. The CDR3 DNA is TGTGCCAGCAGTGCCAGGGCCGGGGCCAACTATGGCTACACCTTC.

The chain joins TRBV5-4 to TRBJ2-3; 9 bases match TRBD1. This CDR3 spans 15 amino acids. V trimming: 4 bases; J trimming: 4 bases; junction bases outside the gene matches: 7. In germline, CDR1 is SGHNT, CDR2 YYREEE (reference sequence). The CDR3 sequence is CASSPRDRVADTQYF. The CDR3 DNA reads TGTGCCAGCAGCCCCCGGGACAGGGTCGCAGATACGCAGTATTTT.